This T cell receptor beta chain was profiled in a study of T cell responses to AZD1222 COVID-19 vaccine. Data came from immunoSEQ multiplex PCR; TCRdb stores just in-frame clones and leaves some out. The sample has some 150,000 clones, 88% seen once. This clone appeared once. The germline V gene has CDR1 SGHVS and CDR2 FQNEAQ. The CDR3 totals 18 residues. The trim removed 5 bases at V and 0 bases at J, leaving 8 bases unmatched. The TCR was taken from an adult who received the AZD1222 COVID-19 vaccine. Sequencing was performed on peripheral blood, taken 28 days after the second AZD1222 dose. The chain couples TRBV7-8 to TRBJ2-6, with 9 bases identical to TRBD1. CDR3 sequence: CASSQDRGEGSGANVLTF. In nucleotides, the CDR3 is TGTGCCAGCAGCCAGGACAGGGGAGAAGGCTCTGGGGCCAACGTCCTGACTTTC.